Listed here are 21 T cell receptor beta chains from one sample, sequenced in a study of blood T cell repertoires in COVID-19. The protocol was immunoSEQ multiplex PCR, while the TCRdb copy is restricted to in-frame clones and leaves out a portion. The sample lists 100,000 to 150,000 clones; roughly 80% were seen once. Sequencing input: peripheral blood. The source is a man in his 60s with acute or convalescent COVID-19.

CDR3 sequence: CASSSMSTDTQYF. CDR3 DNA sequence: TGTGCCAGCAGTTCTATGTCCACAGATACGCAGTATTTT. The chain carries TRBV27 and TRBJ2-3; D gene unclear. Germline CDR1 and CDR2: MNHEY and SMNVEV (reference sequence). Between the trimmed V and J ends, which lost 4 bases and 2 bases, there was a span of 7 bases. This CDR3 is built from 13 residues.

The chain couples TRBV5-4 to TRBJ2-1; D remains unclear. The CDR3 length is 13 residues. From germline, CDR1 is SGHNT and CDR2 YYREEE (reference sequence). With 1 base removed from V and 8 bases from J, the gap between germline ends came to 10 bases. CDR3 sequence: CASSLPGSDEQFF. The CDR3 DNA follows: TGTGCCAGCAGCTTGCCGGGTTCGGATGAGCAGTTCTTC. Based on the CDR3 plus reference TRBV5-4 and TRBJ2-1, the full variable domain is ETGVTQSPTHLIKTRGQQVTLRCSSQSGHNTVSWYQQALGQGPQFIFQYYREEENGRGNFPPRFSGLQFPNYSSELNVNALELDDSALYLCASSLPGSDEQFFGPGTRLTVL.

The V call is TRBV20-1, the J call TRBJ2-3; maybe TRBD2 (6 bases). The germline CDR1 and CDR2 sequences are DFQATT and SNEGSKA (reference sequence). Trimming took off 3 bases at V and 2 bases at J, with 12 bases between the two ends. CDR3 length: 14 amino acids. The CDR3 is CSASRRGLTDTQYF. CDR3 nucleotide sequence: TGCAGTGCTAGTCGGCGGGGCCTCACAGATACGCAGTATTTT.

The chain uses TRBV7-9 and TRBJ2-7; TRBD1 matches 7 bases. J lost 1 base, V lost 6 bases, and 6 bases had no gene match. CDR1 is SEHNR and CDR2 is FQNEAQ in the germline V gene (reference sequence). The CDR3 contains 14 residues. The CDR3 DNA sequence: TGTGCCAGCAGGGAAGGGGGCAGTTCCTACGAGCAGTACTTC. This codes for CASREGGSSYEQYF.

The chain recombines TRBV3-1 (or the pseudogene TRBV3-2) with TRBJ2-1; a weak D match, TRBD2 (6 bases). CDR1 is LGHDT, CDR2 YNNKEL, per germline (reference sequence). This CDR3 has 15 amino acids. Trimming left V 4 bases short and J 6 bases short, with 16 bases between. The CDR3, as DNA: TGTGCCAGCAGCCGAGGGAGGCCCTTTTCCAATGAGCAGTTCTTC. This gives the protein CASSRGRPFSNEQFF.

J is TRBJ2-7 and V is TRBV19, with D uncertain. The CDR3 extends over 14 amino acids. V dropped 6 bases and J dropped 4 bases, with 16 bases sitting between them. Germline-derived CDR1 and CDR2 are LNHDA and SQIVND (reference sequence). As DNA, the CDR3 is TGTGCCAGTAGCCAGCGAGCCACTTTATACGAGCAGTACTTC. Translated: CASSQRATLYEQYF.

The chain has TRBV7-9 and TRBJ2-3; 9 bases map to TRBD1. This CDR3 contains 15 residues. Germline CDR1 SEHNR, CDR2 FQNEAQ (reference sequence). With V trimmed by 1 base and J by 3 bases, 2 bases remained unmatched. The CDR3: CASSLGDRATDTQYF. The CDR3 DNA reads TGTGCCAGCAGCTTAGGGGACAGGGCGACAGATACGCAGTATTTT.

The chain is built from TRBV2 and TRBJ1-3, with 9 bases lining up with TRBD1. This CDR3 is 16 amino acids long. V gave up 5 bases and J gave up 3 bases; unmatched junction bases: 8. The V gene's germline CDR1 is SNHLY and CDR2 FYNNEI. CDR3 protein: CASSSLTGGIGNTIYF. In nucleotides, the CDR3 is TGTGCCAGCAGTTCCCTGACAGGGGGAATTGGAAACACCATATATTTT.

The gene calls are TRBV21-1 and TRBJ2-7; no check of the table's D call, TRBD1, against the DNA was made. TRBV21-1 is listed as a pseudogene. This CDR3 region has 12 residues. The CDR3 spells CASSGRSYEQYF. The CDR3, as DNA: TGTGCCAGCAGCGGGCGCTCCTACGAGCAGTACTTC.

The chain is built from TRBV6-2 or TRBV6-3 and TRBJ1-2; 9 bases are shared with TRBD1. This CDR3 contains 15 residues. Per the germline V gene, CDR1 is MNHEY and CDR2 is SVGEGT. With 5 bases clipped from V and 8 bases from J, the junction kept 12 bases outside the gene matches. The CDR3 region is CASSKGQGTLSGYTF. For the CDR3, the DNA is TGTGCCAGCAGTAAAGGACAGGGGACCTTGAGCGGCTACACCTTC.

The gene calls are TRBV24-1 and TRBJ1-5, with a weak D call TRBD1 (5 bases). The CDR3 has 15 amino acids. Germline CDR1 is KGHDR and CDR2 is SFDVKD. V was trimmed by 9 bases and J by 4 bases, leaving 18 bases between them. The CDR3 DNA follows: TGTGCCACCCGCAGTAGTCGGGGGGAGAATCAGCCCCAGCATTTT. This translates into CATRSSRGENQPQHF.

This clone was seen a single time. V is TRBV18 and J is TRBJ1-1, with 7 bases fitting TRBD1. Germline V gives CDR1 KGHSH, CDR2 LQKENI. With V trimmed by 4 bases and J by 7 bases, 9 bases remained unmatched. The CDR3 is made up of 14 amino acids. The DNA of the CDR3 is TGTGCCAGCTCACTGGGGGGACAGCGCCTTGAAGCTTTCTTT. Translated: CASSLGGQRLEAFF.

This chain's CDR3 is CASSFTTGSNQPQHF. The CDR3 nucleotides are TGCGCCAGCAGCTTTACAACAGGGTCTAATCAGCCCCAGCATTTT. The chain carries TRBV5-1 and TRBJ1-5; possibly TRBD1 for D (6 bases). Germline V gives CDR1 SGHRS, CDR2 YFSETQ. This CDR3 spans 15 amino acids. The ends were cut back, 2 bases at V and 4 bases at J, with 13 bases in the middle.

The chain joins TRBV5-4 to TRBJ2-1; no clear D. Germline CDR1 reads SGHNT; CDR2 reads YYREEE (reference sequence). CDR3 length: 19 amino acids. V was shortened by 0 bases and J by 0 bases, with 19 bases between the two germline ends. CDR3 bases: TGTGCCAGCAGCTTGGGACGGGTCCAAGCCTACAACTCCTACAATGAGCAGTTCTTC. Residues: CASSLGRVQAYNSYNEQFF.

This rearrangement joins TRBV4-1 to TRBJ1-5, with 8 nucleotides matching TRBD1. V lost 1 base to trimming and J lost 5 bases; unmatched junction nucleotides: 7. Germline loops: CDR1 MGHRA, CDR2 YSYEKL. The CDR3 totals 16 residues. CDR3 nucleotide sequence: TGCGCCAGCAGCCAAGTTCGACAGGGGCTACATCAGCCCCAGCATTTT. Amino acids: CASSQVRQGLHQPQHF.

The chain carries TRBV5-5 and TRBJ2-1, with D perhaps matching TRBD2 (6 bases). This CDR3 is 16 amino acids long. Trimming stripped 0 bases from V and 7 bases from J, with 17 bases between. Germline V gene sequence: CDR1 SGHKS, CDR2 YYEKEE (reference sequence). Written as DNA, the CDR3 is TGTGCCAGCAGCTTGGGTGTAGGGTCGGGGGTGAATGAGCAGTTCTTC. This encodes CASSLGVGSGVNEQFF.

This clone was observed a single time. The V and J genes are TRBV7-3 and TRBJ2-5; D perhaps matches TRBD1 (6 bases). The CDR3 is 14 residues long. Trimming took 5 bases from V and 0 from J, leaving 10 bases between them. Per the germline V gene, CDR1 is SGHTA and CDR2 is FQGTGA. The CDR3 loop is CASSPDRYQETQYF. CDR3 nucleotide sequence: TGTGCCAGCAGCCCCGACAGGTACCAAGAGACCCAGTACTTC.

This chain joins TRBV19 and TRBJ2-7; 7 bases fit TRBD1. The CDR3 is 14 amino acids. V dropped 5 bases and J dropped 5; count of bases not matched to a gene: 9. Looked up from germline, CDR1 is LNHDA and CDR2 is SQIVND (reference sequence). DNA for the CDR3: TGTGCCAGTAGTGGCAAGGGGGCGCCCCACGAGCAGTACTTC. It specifies CASSGKGAPHEQYF.

The chain recombines TRBV7-9 with TRBJ2-5, with 9 bases aligning to TRBD2. The CDR3 totals 17 residues. Per germline, CDR1 SEHNR and CDR2 FQNEAQ (reference sequence). J lost 6 bases, V lost 4 bases, and 15 bases had no gene match. The CDR3 is CASSYPSFAGGLKTQYF. The CDR3 DNA is TGTGCCAGCAGCTACCCTAGTTTCGCGGGGGGGCTTAAGACCCAGTACTTC.

The rearrangement uses TRBV10-1 and TRBJ2-2; tentatively, D is TRBD1 (6 bases). V lost 3 bases to trimming and J lost 0 bases, with 11 bases between them. Germline V CDR1 and CDR2: WNHNN, SYGVQD (reference sequence). CDR3 length: 16 residues. DNA of the CDR3: TGCGCCAGCAGTGACCCTGGGACATCGAACACCGGGGAGCTGTTTTTT. It specifies CASSDPGTSNTGELFF.

The chain employs TRBV7-2 and TRBJ2-5, with 7 nucleotides matching TRBD2. From germline, CDR1 is SGHTA and CDR2 FQGNSA. The CDR3 is 14 amino acids. J gave up 5 bases and V 6 bases, and 9 bases lay outside the gene matches. CDR3 in amino acids: CASRKSGTWETQYF. The CDR3 DNA sequence: TGTGCCAGCAGAAAAAGCGGGACGTGGGAGACCCAGTACTTC.